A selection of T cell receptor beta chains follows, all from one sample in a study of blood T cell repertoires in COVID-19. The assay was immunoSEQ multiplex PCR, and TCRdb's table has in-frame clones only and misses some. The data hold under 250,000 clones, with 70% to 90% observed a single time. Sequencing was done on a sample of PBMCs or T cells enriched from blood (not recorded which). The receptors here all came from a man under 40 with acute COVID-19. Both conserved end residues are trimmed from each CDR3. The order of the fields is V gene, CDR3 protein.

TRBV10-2	ASRSTGYGEKLF
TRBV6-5	ASRPTAGETQY
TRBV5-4	ASSPVGGLSSYNEQF
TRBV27	ASSWDRGSSEAF
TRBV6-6	ASRGAGETQY
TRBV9	ASSATGQGAGKLF
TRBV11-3	ASSLGGGANNEQF
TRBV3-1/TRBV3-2	ASSQGWLAGGINTGELF
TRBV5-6	ASSSNIWSGNTIY
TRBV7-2	ASSLEFLAGGNEQF
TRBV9	ASSGLLAGGSTDTQY
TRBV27	ASSPDGGRGGYT
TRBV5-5	ASSFNQGVWTGELF
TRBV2	ASRPQGSYGYT
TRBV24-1	ATSRTGPNEKLF
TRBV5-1	ASSRTGGDYGYT
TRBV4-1	ASSQETGAYEQY
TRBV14	ASSLGGQGWGTQY
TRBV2	ASSEVQGLDYEQY
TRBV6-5	ASSYDIDYGYT
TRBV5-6	ASSYGQGHTLYNEQF
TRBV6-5	ASSYEGQPQH
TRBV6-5	GTGLSTEAF
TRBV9	ASSARDRLSEQF
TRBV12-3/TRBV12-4	ACTGTYNSPLH
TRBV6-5	ASSLQWTKSYEQY
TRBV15	ATSPERGGIRNEQF
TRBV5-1	ASKQGAITGELF
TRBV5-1	ASSLERSTQSQY
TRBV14	ASSQDRTGFYT
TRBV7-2	ASSLAQRGGSGELF
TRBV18	ASSHYRIDREGTNEKLF
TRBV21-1	ASYLGRQAGNTEAF
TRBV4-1	ASNERGDRATEAF
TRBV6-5	ASRTGHRNPTQY
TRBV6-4	ASSDSHTNPYGYT
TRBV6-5	ASRLNRANEKLF
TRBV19	ASSIEGRADQPQH
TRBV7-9	ASSLRGINTEAF
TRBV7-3	ASSQGQGGSPLH
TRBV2	ASRGLSYNEQF
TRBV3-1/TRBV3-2	ASSHTTGGETEAF
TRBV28	ASSLYSGSLGYT
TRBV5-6	ASSPGLAGNQYYEQY
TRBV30	AWSAPSSGNTIY
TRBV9	ASSVTRGNTEAF
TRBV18	ASSPKIAGSDTEAF